This T cell receptor (beta chain) comes out of a study of read filtering for tumor transcriptome and immune sequencing. Background on the study: Revised staging placed 8 or 9 patients in R-ISS I, 15 to 20 in II, about 7 in III. DNase treatment preceded whole-transcriptome library preparation. The study, taken as a whole, reports: Without single-read clonotypes, shared clonotype proportions correlated more between IR-seq and RNA-seq.

This library used around 400 ng RNA and molecular barcoded adaptors spanning alpha/delta and beta/gamma chains. TCRdb re-called the reads through MiXCR, storing one row per CDR3 protein. The sample records roughly 69,000 distinct CDR3 sequences, approximately 14% being singletons. Sampling of bone marrow took place during active disease in every patient. The germline V gene has CDR1 ENHRY and CDR2 SYGVKD. The CDR3 spans 14 residues. The trim removed 10 bases at V and 3 bases at J, leaving 9 bases unmatched. As to this clonotype: What it binds is unknown.

This clonotype originated in a donor at least 40 years old with multiple myeloma. The chain has TRBV10-3 and TRBJ2-3; the match to TRBD2 covers 8 bases. Sequencing was done on a sample of a population of CD138-negative cells sorted from bone marrow. In nucleotides, the CDR3 is TGTGCCACTGACAGCGGGAGAGGAACAGATACGCAGTATTTT. It yields the protein CATDSGRGTDTQYF.